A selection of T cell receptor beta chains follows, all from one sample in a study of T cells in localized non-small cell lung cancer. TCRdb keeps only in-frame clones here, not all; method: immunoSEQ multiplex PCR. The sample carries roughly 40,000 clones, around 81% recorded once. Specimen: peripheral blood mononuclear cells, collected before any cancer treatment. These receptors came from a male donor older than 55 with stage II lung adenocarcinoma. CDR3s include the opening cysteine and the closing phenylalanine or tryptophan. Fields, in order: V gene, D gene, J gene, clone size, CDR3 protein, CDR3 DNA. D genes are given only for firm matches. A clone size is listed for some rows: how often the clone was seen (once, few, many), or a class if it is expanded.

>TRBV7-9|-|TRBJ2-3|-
CASSPRRATDTQYF
TGTGCCAGCAGCCCGCGCAGGGCCACAGATACGCAGTATTTT
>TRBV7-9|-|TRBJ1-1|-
CASSLGSGGTEAFF
TGTGCCAGCAGCTTGGGATCGGGGGGCACTGAAGCTTTCTTT
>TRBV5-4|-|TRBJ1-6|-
CASSLDWGGYSPLHF
TGTGCCAGCAGCTTGGATTGGGGGGGTTATTCACCCCTCCACTTT
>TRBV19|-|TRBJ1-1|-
CASRPQWGGTEAFF
TGTGCCAGTAGGCCCCAATGGGGGGGCACTGAAGCTTTCTTT
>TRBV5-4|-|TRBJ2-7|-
CASSPGGYEQYF
TGTGCCAGCAGCCCGGGCGGCTACGAGCAGTACTTC
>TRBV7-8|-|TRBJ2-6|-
CASSRLGGPGANVLTF
TGTGCCAGCAGCCGCCTAGGTGGCCCTGGGGCCAACGTCCTGACTTTC
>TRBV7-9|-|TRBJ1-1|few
CASSSLSGTEAFF
TGTGCCAGCAGCTCGTTATCCGGGACCGAAGCTTTCTTT
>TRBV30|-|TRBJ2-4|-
CAWSGGGKNIQYF
TGTGCCTGGAGTGGCGGAGGGAAAAACATTCAGTACTTC
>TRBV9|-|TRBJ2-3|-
CASSVQGSSDTQYF
TGTGCCAGCAGCGTGCAGGGTTCTTCAGATACGCAGTATTTT
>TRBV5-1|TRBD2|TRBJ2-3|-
CASSLLGLAGGRDTQYF
TGCGCCAGCAGTCTACTAGGACTAGCGGGAGGCCGGGATACGCAGTATTTT
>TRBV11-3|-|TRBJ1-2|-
CASSLGGKNYGYTF
TGTGCCAGCAGCTTAGGGGGGAAGAACTATGGCTACACCTTC
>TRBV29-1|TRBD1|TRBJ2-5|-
CSQRWTGGEQETQYF
TGCAGCCAAAGATGGACAGGGGGAGAACAAGAGACCCAGTACTTC
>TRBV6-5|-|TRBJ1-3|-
CASSYSRGSGNTIYF
TGTGCCAGCAGTTACTCGAGAGGGTCTGGAAACACCATATATTTT
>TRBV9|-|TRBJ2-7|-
CASSPHPGSYEQYF
TGTGCCAGCAGCCCACACCCCGGATCCTACGAGCAGTACTTC
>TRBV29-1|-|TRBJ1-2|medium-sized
CSVEASSGLAGGHTF
TGCAGCGTTGAAGCGAGTTCGGGACTAGCGGGAGGTCACACCTTC
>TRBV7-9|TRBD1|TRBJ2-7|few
CASSDRDRTYEQYF
TGTGCCAGCAGCGACCGGGACAGAACCTACGAGCAGTACTTC
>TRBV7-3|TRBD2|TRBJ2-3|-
CASSFGSGTPSDTQYF
TGTGCCAGCAGCTTTGGGAGCGGGACCCCCTCAGATACGCAGTATTTT
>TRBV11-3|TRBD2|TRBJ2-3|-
CASSPGTSSTDTQYF
TGTGCCAGCAGCCCGGGGACTAGTAGCACAGATACGCAGTATTTT
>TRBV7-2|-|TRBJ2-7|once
CASSLPEKAYEQYF
TGTGCCAGCAGCTTACCGGAGAAGGCGTACGAGCAGTACTTC
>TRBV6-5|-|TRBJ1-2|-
CASSRTDVNYGYTF
TGTGCCAGCAGTCGGACAGACGTCAACTATGGCTACACCTTC
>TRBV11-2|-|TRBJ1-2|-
CASSLQGSDYGYTF
TGTGCCAGCAGCTTGCAGGGGAGTGACTATGGCTACACCTTC
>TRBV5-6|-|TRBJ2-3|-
CASSLMGVISTDTQYF
TGTGCCAGCAGCTTGATGGGGGTGATTAGCACAGATACGCAGTATTTT
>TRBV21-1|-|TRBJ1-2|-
CASSKGGAPGYTF
TGTGCCAGCAGCAAAGGGGGGGCGCCCGGCTACACCTTC
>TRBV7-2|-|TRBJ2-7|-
CASSLTTVPTYEQYF
TGTGCCAGCAGCCTTACAACTGTCCCGACCTACGAGCAGTACTTC
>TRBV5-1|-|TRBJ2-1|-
CASSPGGSGNYNEQFF
TGCGCCAGCAGCCCAGGAGGAAGTGGGAACTACAATGAGCAGTTCTTC
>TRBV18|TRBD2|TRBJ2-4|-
CASSPPGSGRDLSIQYF
TGTGCCAGCTCACCCCCGGGGAGCGGGAGAGACCTTAGCATTCAGTACTTC
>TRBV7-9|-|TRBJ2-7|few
CASSLMSAAEQYF
TGTGCCAGCAGCTTAATGTCGGCGGCCGAGCAGTACTTC
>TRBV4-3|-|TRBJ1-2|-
CASSQDGSWGYTF
TGCGCCAGCAGCCAAGATGGATCGTGGGGCTACACCTTC
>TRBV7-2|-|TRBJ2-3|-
CASSRIGEAADTQYF
TGTGCCAGCAGCCGGATCGGGGAAGCTGCGGATACGCAGTATTTT
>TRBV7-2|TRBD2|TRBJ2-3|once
CASSPGSGRMGTDTQYF
TGTGCCAGCAGCCCCGGGAGCGGGAGAATGGGGACAGATACGCAGTATTTT
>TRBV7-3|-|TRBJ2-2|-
CASSSRGSDGELFF
TGTGCCAGCAGCTCGAGGGGGTCCGACGGGGAGCTGTTTTTT
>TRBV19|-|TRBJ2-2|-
CASSPQRLGTGELFF
TGTGCCAGTTCTCCGCAACGGCTGGGGACCGGGGAGCTGTTTTTT
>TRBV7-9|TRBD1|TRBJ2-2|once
CASSSDREAGELFF
TGTGCCAGCAGCTCGGACAGGGAGGCCGGGGAGCTGTTTTTT
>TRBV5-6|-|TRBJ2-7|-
CASSWQRWQGGTYEQYF
TGTGCCAGCAGCTGGCAACGCTGGCAGGGGGGTACCTACGAGCAGTACTTC
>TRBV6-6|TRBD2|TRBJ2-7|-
CASQLADQISYEQYF
TGTGCCAGCCAACTAGCGGACCAAATCTCCTACGAGCAGTACTTC
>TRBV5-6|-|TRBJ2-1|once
CASSPGGREQFF
TGTGCCAGCAGCCCGGGGGGCCGTGAGCAGTTCTTC
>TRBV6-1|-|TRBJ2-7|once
CASLGGFYEQYF
TGTGCCAGCCTTGGAGGATTCTACGAGCAGTACTTC
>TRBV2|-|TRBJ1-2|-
CASSRGISNYGYTF
TGTGCCAGCAGTCGGGGGATTTCTAACTATGGCTACACCTTC
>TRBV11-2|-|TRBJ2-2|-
CASSLRVNGELFF
TGTGCCAGCAGCTTACGGGTGAACGGGGAGCTGTTTTTT
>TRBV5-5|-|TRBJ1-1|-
CASSLSPPNTEAFF
TGTGCCAGCAGCTTGTCCCCTCCGAACACTGAAGCTTTCTTT
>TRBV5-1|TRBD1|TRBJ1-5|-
CASSFSGTGDNQPQHF
TGCGCCAGCAGCTTCTCCGGGACAGGGGACAATCAGCCCCAGCATTTT
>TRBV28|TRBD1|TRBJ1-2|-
CASSLKGGLYGYTF
TGTGCCAGCAGTTTGAAAGGGGGCCTCTATGGCTACACCTTC
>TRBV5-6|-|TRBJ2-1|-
CASSLVPLNSYNEQFF
TGTGCCAGCAGCTTGGTTCCCTTGAACTCCTACAATGAGCAGTTCTTC
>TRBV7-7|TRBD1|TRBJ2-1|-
CASSPRDRGNNEQFF
TGTGCCAGCAGCCCCCGGGACAGGGGGAATAATGAGCAGTTCTTC
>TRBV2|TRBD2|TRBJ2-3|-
CASSRLAGDLRDTQYF
TGTGCCAGCAGCCGACTAGCGGGAGATCTGAGAGATACGCAGTATTTT
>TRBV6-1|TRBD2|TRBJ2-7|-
CASTSGLAGPDGQYF
TGTGCCAGCACCTCCGGACTAGCGGGTCCCGATGGGCAGTACTTC
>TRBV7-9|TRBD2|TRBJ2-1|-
CASSLPRLAGGSSYNEQFF
TGTGCCAGCAGCTTACCCCGACTAGCGGGAGGGAGCTCCTACAATGAGCAGTTCTTC
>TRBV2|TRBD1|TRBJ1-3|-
CASRQDRGSGNTIYF
TGTGCCAGCAGGCAGGACAGGGGGTCTGGAAACACCATATATTTT
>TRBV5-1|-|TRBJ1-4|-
CASSTSVRATNEKLFF
TGCGCCAGCAGCACCAGTGTCAGGGCAACTAATGAAAAACTGTTTTTT
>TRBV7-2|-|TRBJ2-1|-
CASSLTAGPNNEQFF
TGTGCCAGCAGCTTAACGGCAGGACCCAACAATGAGCAGTTCTTC
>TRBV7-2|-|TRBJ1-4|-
CASSLGGALKEKLFF
TGTGCCAGCAGCTTAGGGGGGGCCCTGAAAGAAAAACTGTTTTTT
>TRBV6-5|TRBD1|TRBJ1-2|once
CASSYLRQGIGGYTF
TGTGCCAGCAGTTACCTAAGACAGGGAATAGGTGGCTACACCTTC